This entry features one T cell receptor (beta chain) sequence. What it binds is unknown. This CDR3 is built from 14 residues. The germline V gene encodes CDR1 LNHDA and CDR2 SQIVND (reference sequence). With 8 bases removed from V and 7 bases from J, the gap between germline ends came to 17 bases. Use of 60 Vbeta and 13 Jbeta primers characterized the PCR. Sequenced by immunoSEQ multiplex PCR; TCRdb stores in-frame clones only, minus some. Of some 150,000 clones listed, more than 75% are singletons. This entry is derived from a study of cytomegalovirus exposure and HLA in healthy donors. Study results and caveats: HLA alleles were associated with around 17,000 TCR beta sequences in a later analysis at 0.05 false discovery rate.

The TCR was taken from a man younger than 35 in good health and CMV-seropositive. The chain carries TRBV19 and TRBJ1-4, with a tentative D call TRBD1 (6 bases). The source material was PBMCs. CDR3 bases: TGTGCCAGTGACCGCGGGGGCGAAGGTGAAAAACTGTTTTTT. It yields the protein CASDRGGEGEKLFF. The whole variable domain, remainder taken from reference TRBV19 and TRBJ1-4, is DGGITQSPKYLFRKEGQNVTLSCEQNLNHDAMYWYRQDPGQGLRLIYYSQIVNDFQKGDIAEGYSVSREKKESFPLTVTSAQKNPTAFYLCASDRGGEGEKLFFGSGTQLSVL.